The sequence of this TCR beta chain was determined in a study of early T cells in non-severe SARS-CoV-2 infection. The protocol attached unique molecular identifiers to individual cDNA molecules. TCRdb independently ran MiXCR on the 5' RACE reads; one entry per CDR3 protein. The data contain 40,000 to 55,000 distinct CDR3 sequences, over 7.5% of them singletons. Germline-derived CDR1 and CDR2 are DFQATT and SNEGSKA (reference sequence). The CDR3 consists of 14 residues. V was clipped by 2 bases and J by 1 base, with 9 bases between them. Material for sequencing was whole blood. The receptor comes from an adult who was a healthcare worker with PCR-confirmed SARS-CoV-2 infection or an uninfected control (not recorded which). The chain recombines TRBV20-1 with TRBJ1-5; D not resolved. Here the CDR3 reads CSARKGMSNQPQHF. CDR3 in DNA: TGCAGTGCTAGAAAGGGCATGAGCAATCAGCCCCAGCATTTT.